These T cell receptor beta chains were read from a single sample in a study of blood T cell repertoires in COVID-19. The assay was immunoSEQ multiplex PCR, and TCRdb's table has in-frame clones only and misses some. The sample includes fewer than 200,000 clones, 87% of them seen just once. Sequenced material: peripheral blood. Receptor source: a woman in her 70s with COVID-19, enrolled during active disease. CDR3s include the opening cysteine and the closing phenylalanine or tryptophan. A D gene is named only where the DNA matches it firmly. Expanded clones get a size class; other rows say once, few or many, or leave the size out.

size	D	J	V	DNA	CDR3
.	.	TRBJ1-1	TRBV7-3	TGTGCCAGCAGCTTAAACCCCTCCAGGGCTGAAGCTTTCTTT	CASSLNPSRAEAFF
.	.	TRBJ1-1	TRBV10-3	TGTGCCATTTTAGAGCAAATGAACACTGAAGCTTTCTTT	CAILEQMNTEAFF
once	TRBD1	TRBJ2-1	TRBV19	TGTGCCAGTAGACCGAGGACAGGGGGAGAGTTCTTC	CASRPRTGGEFF
.	TRBD1	TRBJ2-7	TRBV19	TGTGCCAGTAGTCCGGGACAGACCCCTTACGAGCAGTACTTC	CASSPGQTPYEQYF
.	.	TRBJ1-1	TRBV10-3	TGTGCCATCAGTGATTCGGGTCGCACTGAAGCTTTCTTT	CAISDSGRTEAFF
once	TRBD2	TRBJ2-2	TRBV11-1	TGTGCCAGCAGCTTAGAGACCGGGAGGGCAGTCGGGGAGCTGTTTTTT	CASSLETGRAVGELFF
.	.	TRBJ2-2	TRBV7-8	TGTGCCAGCAGCGGCAGGGGAACCGGGGAGCTGTTTTTT	CASSGRGTGELFF
few	.	TRBJ1-1	TRBV2	TGTGCCAGCAGTGACAGGCGCTACACTGAAGCTTTCTTT	CASSDRRYTEAFF
.	.	TRBJ1-2	TRBV20-1	TGCAGTGCTAGTTGGAGTAACTATGGCTACACCTTC	CSASWSNYGYTF
.	.	TRBJ1-4	TRBV30	TGTGCCTGGAGTTCGACTAATGAAAAACTGTTTTTT	CAWSSTNEKLFF